What follows describes a single TCR beta chain. The data are from a study of T cell clones after liver transplantation. Whole-study context: TCRbeta sequencing after a pre-transplant mixed lymphocyte reaction identified graft-donor-reactive clones, later tracked in post-transplant blood.

The assay was immunoSEQ multiplex PCR, and TCRdb's table has in-frame clones only and misses some. The table records more than 15,000 clones, 80% to 90% of them present only once. The germline V gene encodes CDR1 SGHAT and CDR2 FQNNGV. The CDR3 sequence is 10 residues long. V was shortened by 8 bases and J by 6 bases, with 8 bases between the two germline ends. The chain recombines TRBV11-2 with TRBJ2-7; D unresolved. The sample consisted of CD8+ T cells from blood, taken before liver transplant. The sequence derives from a human donor who received a liver transplant. CDR3 sequence (DNA): TGTGCCAGCGCTGGGCCCGAGCAGTACTTC. This encodes CASAGPEQYF.